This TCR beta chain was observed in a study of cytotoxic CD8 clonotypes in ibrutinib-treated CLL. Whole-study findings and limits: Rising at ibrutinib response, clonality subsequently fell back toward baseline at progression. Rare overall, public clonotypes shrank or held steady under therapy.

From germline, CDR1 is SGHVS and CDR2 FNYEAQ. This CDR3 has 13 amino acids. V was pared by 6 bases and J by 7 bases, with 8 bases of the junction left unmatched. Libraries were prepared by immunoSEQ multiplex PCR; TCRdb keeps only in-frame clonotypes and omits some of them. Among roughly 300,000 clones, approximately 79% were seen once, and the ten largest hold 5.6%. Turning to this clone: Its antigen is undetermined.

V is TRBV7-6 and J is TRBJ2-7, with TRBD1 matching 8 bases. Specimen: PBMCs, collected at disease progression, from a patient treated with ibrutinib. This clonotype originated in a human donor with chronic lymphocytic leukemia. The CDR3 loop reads CASSPRGLGEQYF. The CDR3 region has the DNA TGTGCCAGCAGTCCCAGGGGGCTCGGTGAGCAGTACTTC.